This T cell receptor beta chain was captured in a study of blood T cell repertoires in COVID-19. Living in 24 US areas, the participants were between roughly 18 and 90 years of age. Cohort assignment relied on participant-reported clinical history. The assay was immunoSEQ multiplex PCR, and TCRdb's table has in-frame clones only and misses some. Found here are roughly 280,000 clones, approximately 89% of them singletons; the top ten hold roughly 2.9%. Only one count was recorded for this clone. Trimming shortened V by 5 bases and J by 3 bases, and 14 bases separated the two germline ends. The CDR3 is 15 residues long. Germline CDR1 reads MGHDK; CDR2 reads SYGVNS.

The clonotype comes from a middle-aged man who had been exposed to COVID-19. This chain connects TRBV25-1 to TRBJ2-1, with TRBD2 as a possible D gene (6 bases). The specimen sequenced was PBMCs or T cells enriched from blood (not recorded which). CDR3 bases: TGTGCCAGCAGTAGAGGAAGCGGGCTCTACAATGAGCAGTTCTTC. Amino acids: CASSRGSGLYNEQFF.